This T cell receptor beta chain was recorded in a study of cytomegalovirus exposure and HLA in healthy donors. Study context: Earlier results showed 117 million unique TCR beta sequences derived from 150 million to 200 million T cells.

PCR involved 60 Vbeta and 13 Jbeta primers. Assay: immunoSEQ multiplex PCR; the TCRdb copy retains only in-frame clones and omits some. Here the sample spans roughly 150,000 clones, roughly a tenth being singletons. Healthy people donating bone marrow made up the donors. V lost 0 bases and J lost 5, with 3 bases in between. The germline V gene encodes CDR1 SGHRS and CDR2 YFSETQ. The CDR3 covers 12 residues. The genes are TRBV5-1 and TRBJ2-4; D is uncertain. Material for sequencing was PBMCs. The clonotype originates from a male donor in good health and CMV-seronegative. CDR3: CASSLGQNIQYF. In nucleotides, the CDR3 is TGCGCCAGCAGCTTGGGGCAAAACATTCAGTACTTC.